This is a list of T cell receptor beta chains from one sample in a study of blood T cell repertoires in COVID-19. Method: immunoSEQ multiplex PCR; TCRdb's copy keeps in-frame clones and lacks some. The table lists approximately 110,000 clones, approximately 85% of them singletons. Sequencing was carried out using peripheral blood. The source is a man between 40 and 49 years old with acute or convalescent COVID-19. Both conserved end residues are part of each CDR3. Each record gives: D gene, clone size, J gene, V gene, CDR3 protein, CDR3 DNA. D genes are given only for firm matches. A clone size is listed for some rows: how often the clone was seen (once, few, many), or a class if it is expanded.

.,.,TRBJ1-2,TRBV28,CASSLGGIIYGYTF,TGTGCCAGCAGTTTGGGGGGTATTATCTATGGCTACACCTTC
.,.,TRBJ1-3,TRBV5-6,CASSRWGATSSGNTIYF,TGTGCCAGCAGCCGGTGGGGAGCAACGAGCTCTGGAAACACCATATATTTT
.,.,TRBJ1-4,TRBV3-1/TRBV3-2,CASTQGELKGKLFF,TGTGCCAGCACCCAAGGGGAGTTGAAGGGAAAACTGTTTTTT
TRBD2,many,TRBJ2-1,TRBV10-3,CAIGLANEQFF,TGTGCCATCGGACTAGCCAATGAGCAGTTCTTC
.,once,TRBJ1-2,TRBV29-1,CSVEVEGGYTF,TGCAGCGTTGAAGTTGAGGGTGGCTACACCTTC
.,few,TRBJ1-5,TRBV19,CASSIVGGRNQPQHF,TGTGCCAGTAGTATAGTCGGGGGTCGCAATCAGCCCCAGCATTTT
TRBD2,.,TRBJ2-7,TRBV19,CASSFTLAGSYEQYF,TGTGCCAGTAGTTTTACCCTAGCGGGCTCCTACGAGCAGTACTTC
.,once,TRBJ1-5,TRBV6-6,CASSDLGGSNQPQHF,TGTGCCAGCAGTGATCTGGGGGGTAGCAATCAGCCCCAGCATTTT
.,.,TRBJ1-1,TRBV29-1,CSVFTAGEAFF,TGCAGCGTTTTTACAGCGGGTGAAGCTTTCTTT
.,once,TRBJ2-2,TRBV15,CATSRVAYTGELFF,TGTGCCACCAGCAGAGTAGCGTACACCGGGGAGCTGTTTTTT
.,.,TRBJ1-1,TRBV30,CAWTRRGGTEAFF,TGTGCCTGGACCCGGCGAGGGGGCACTGAAGCTTTCTTT
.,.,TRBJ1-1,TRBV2,CASSEYGNTEAFF,TGTGCCAGCAGTGAGTACGGTAACACTGAAGCTTTCTTT
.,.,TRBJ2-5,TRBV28,CASSLLDSRGETQYF,TGTGCCAGCAGTTTACTGGACTCCCGGGGTGAGACCCAGTACTTC
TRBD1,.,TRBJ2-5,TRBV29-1,CSTQTGALETQYF,TGCAGCACCCAGACAGGGGCCCTCGAGACCCAGTACTTC
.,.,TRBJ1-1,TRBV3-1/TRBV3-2,CASSRIQGEAFF,TGTGCCAGCAGCCGAATACAGGGTGAAGCTTTCTTT
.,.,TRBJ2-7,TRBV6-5,CASIQGGQVYEQYF,TGTGCCAGCATCCAGGGAGGCCAAGTCTACGAGCAGTACTTC
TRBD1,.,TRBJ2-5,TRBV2,CASSTWTGEETQYF,TGTGCCAGCAGTACTTGGACAGGGGAAGAGACCCAGTACTTC
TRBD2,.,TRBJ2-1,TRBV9,CASSGRDYSEQFF,TGTGCCAGCAGCGGCCGGGACTACTCCGAGCAGTTCTTC
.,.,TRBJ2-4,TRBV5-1,CASSFSGTPENIQYF,TGCGCCAGCAGCTTCTCCGGGACACCCGAAAACATTCAGTACTTC
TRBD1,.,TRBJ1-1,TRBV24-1,CATSEPGQRNTEAFF,TGTGCCACCAGTGAACCGGGACAGAGGAACACTGAAGCTTTCTTT
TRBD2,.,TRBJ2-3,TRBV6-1,CASSEAGLAGAGDTQYF,TGTGCCAGCAGTGAAGCTGGACTAGCGGGAGCGGGAGATACGCAGTATTTT
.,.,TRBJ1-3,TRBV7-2,CASRQGSGNTIYF,TGTGCCAGTCGGCAGGGCTCTGGAAACACCATATATTTT